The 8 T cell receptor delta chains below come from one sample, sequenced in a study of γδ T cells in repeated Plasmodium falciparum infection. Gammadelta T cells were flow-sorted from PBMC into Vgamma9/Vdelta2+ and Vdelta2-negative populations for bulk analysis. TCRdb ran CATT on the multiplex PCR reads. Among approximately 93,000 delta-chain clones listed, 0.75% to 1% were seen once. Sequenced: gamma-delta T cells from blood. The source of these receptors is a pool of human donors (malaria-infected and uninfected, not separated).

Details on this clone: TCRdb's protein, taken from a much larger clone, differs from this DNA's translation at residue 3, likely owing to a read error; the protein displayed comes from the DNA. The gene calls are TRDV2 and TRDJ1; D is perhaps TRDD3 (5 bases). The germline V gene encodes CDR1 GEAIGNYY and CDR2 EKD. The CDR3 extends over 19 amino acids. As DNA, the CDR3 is TGTGCCCGTGACACCAAGGGGGGGCGAAGACCCCTATACACCGATAAACTCATCTTT. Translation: CARDTKGGRRPLYTDKLIF.

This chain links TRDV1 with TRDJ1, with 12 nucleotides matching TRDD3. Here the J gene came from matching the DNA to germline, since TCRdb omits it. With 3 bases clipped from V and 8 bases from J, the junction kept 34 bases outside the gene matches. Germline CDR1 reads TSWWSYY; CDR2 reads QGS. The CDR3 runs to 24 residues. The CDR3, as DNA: TGTGCTCTTGGGGATGGTAGAGTCTCGGGGATCCACTGGGGGATACCGGGGCCCCCCCGGAAACTCATCTTT. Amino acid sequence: CALGDGRVSGIHWGIPGPPRKLIF.

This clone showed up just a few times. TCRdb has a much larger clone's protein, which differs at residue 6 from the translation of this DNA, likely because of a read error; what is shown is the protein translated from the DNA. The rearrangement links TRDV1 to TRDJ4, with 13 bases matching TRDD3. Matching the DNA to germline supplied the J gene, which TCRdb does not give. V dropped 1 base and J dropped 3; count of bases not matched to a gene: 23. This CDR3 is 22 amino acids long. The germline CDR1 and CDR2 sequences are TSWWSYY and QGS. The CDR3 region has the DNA TGTGCTCTTGGGGAACCATTACACCACCACGCTGTACTGGGGGATACGCCGGGACCCCTGATCTTT. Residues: CALGEPLHHHAVLGDTPGPLIF.

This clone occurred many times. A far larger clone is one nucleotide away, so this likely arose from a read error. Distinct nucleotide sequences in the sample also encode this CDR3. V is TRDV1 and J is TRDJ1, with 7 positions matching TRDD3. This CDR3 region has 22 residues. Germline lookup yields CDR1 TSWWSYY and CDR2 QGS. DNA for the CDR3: TGTGCCCTTGGCCGGCCACATTCTTCAGGTCTGGGGGGCTATTCTTACACCGATAAACTCATCTTT. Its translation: CALGRPHSSGLGGYSYTDKLIF.

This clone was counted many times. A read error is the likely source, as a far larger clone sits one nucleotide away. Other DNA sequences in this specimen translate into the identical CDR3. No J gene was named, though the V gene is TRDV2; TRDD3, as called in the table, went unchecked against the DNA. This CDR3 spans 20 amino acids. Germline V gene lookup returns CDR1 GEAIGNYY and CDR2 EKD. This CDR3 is CACDTILASPQNYYGDKLIF. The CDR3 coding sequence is TGTGCCTGTGACACCATCCTGGCCAGCCCCCAAAACTACTACGGCGATAAACTTATCTTT.

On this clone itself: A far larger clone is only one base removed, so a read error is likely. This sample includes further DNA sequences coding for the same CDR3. CDR3 DNA sequence: TGTGCCTGTGACACGCTCCCACTGGGGGACCACAATACCGATAAACTCATCTTT. It specifies CACDTLPLGDHNTDKLIF. The genes are TRDV2 and TRDJ1, with TRDD3 matching 9 bases. No J gene was available from TCRdb, and it was assigned here by a germline match of the DNA. The CDR3 covers 18 residues. V dropped 1 base and J dropped 2; count of bases not matched to a gene: 13. Germline CDR1 and CDR2: GEAIGNYY and EKD.

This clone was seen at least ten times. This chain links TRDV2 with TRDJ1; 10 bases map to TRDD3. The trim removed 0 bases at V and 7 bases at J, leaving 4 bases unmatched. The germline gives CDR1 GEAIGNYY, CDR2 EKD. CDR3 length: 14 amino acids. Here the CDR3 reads CACDTGGYGGKLIF. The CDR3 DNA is TGTGCCTGTGACACCGGGGGATACGGAGGTAAACTCATCTTT.

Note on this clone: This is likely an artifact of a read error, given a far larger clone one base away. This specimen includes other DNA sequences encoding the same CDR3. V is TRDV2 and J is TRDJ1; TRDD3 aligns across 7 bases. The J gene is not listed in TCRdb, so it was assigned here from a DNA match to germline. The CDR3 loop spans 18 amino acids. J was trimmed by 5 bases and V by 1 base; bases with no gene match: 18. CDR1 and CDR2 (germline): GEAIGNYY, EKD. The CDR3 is CACDTIGGVKKEIDKLIF. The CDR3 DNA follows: TGTGCCTGTGACACGATTGGGGGAGTCAAAAAAGAAATTGATAAACTCATCTTT.